This TCR beta chain was captured by sequencing in a study of T cells in Graves' hyperthyroidism and ophthalmopathy (dated by TCRdb to between 2019 and 2020). Turning to the overall study: Peripheral blood was sampled at the time of initial diagnosis, prior to any treatment. To identify distinguishing TCR V-J signatures, a discovery cohort of 90 to 100 patients was used, comprising roughly 45 with Graves' ophthalmopathy and 57 with stable Graves' hyperthyroidism. Prospective prediction of ophthalmopathy was tested in an independent validation cohort consisting of fewer than 20 hyperthyroidism patients and some 17 patients who later progressed to ophthalmopathy. The approximately 90 discovery patients were divided at random into training and test sets in a 7:3 ratio. The study also compared thyroid tissue and blood T-cell repertoires from 5 to 7 Graves' hyperthyroidism patients. After sampling, hyperthyroidism patients received methimazole starting at 30 mg daily, and ophthalmopathy patients received high-dose intravenous methylprednisolone. TCR Vbeta CDR3 sequencing of approximately 140 peripheral blood samples (more than 40 ophthalmopathy, 75 or so hyperthyroidism and some 17 progressor patients) is reported in the paper.

Overall results and qualifications from the work: In validation, the model predicted progression to ophthalmopathy a median of roughly six months before onset, with about 71% sensitivity and roughly 77% specificity. Blood samples also contained most of the expanded thyroid clonotypes (frequency above 0.001), which suggests that blood repertoires may reflect thyroid immune responses. No statistical method was used to set the sample size in advance, and investigators knew the group allocation. A 13 V-J signature model separated ophthalmopathy from stable hyperthyroidism, with approximately 87% sensitivity and about 81% specificity in cross-validation and 80%/75% in testing.

Amplification of TCR beta CDR3 regions was carried out from RNA transcripts. The TCR CDR3 was subjected to a first round of RT-PCR using the HTBI primer set and the Qiagen OneStep RT-PCR kit. The libraries were constructed in a second round of multiplex PCR and then size-selected and purified. Paired-end sequencing of the libraries was performed with 100 bp reads on an Illumina HiSeq2000. On the authors' methods: SOAPnuke was used to process the raw data, throwing out any read that contained adapters or uncalled bases, had a mean Phred below 15, or lacked an exact constant-primer or identifier match. COPE v1.2.5 was used to merge the high-quality paired reads, and each unique nucleotide sequence was defined as a clonotype. MiTCR v1.1 was used to align clonotypes to the IMGT TRBV, TRBD and TRBJ reference segments. The analysis was restricted to V-J combinations with a frequency above 0.0001, which together covered roughly 99% of the repertoires. The TCS score was defined as F50 (clonal expansion) divided by E x V (chaos), with BLOSUM62-based TCRdist calculated between CDR3 peptides within each V-J. Welch's t-statistics and random forest reduced approximately 520 V-J features to about 13, which were used in a naive Bayes classifier (R e1071). Through fastp at Q25 and MiXCR, TCRdb rebuilt clones from the public reads, retaining in-frame beta chains. When rows share a CDR3 protein, they turn into one entry using the most common DNA and genes. In this record, the V and J calls reflect TCRdb's handling and not the investigators' own analysis. The sample includes a few hundred thousand distinct CDR3 sequences, with about a sixth observed a single time. Jointly, the top ten make up 6.5% to 8% of the sample.

Reading from cysteine to phenylalanine, the CDR3 counts 13 amino acids. Only the CDR3 portion is preserved as DNA: 39 bases, with reading frame beginning at the first base. The germline V gene (reference sequence) provides CDR1 LGHDT and CDR2 YNNKEL. The junction carries 3 bases between V and J, which are trimmed by 0 bases and 2 bases respectively. This clonotype was detected many times. Its target antigen remains unknown. No per-base quality is available; no much larger clone lies one base away. Graves' hyperthyroidism was defined as stable when no progression to ophthalmopathy occurred over 18 months of follow-up. Hyperthyroidism patients were aged 18 to 65 years and newly diagnosed, with disease duration of less than 2 months. Any patient with an uncontrolled infection, another autoimmune disease, pregnancy or lactation was excluded. Clinical symptoms, serum thyroxine and TRAb, thyroid ultrasound, and orbital computed tomography formed the basis for the diagnoses. PBMCs were separated from 10 ml of fresh peripheral blood using Ficoll-Paque density gradient centrifugation. Trizol reagent was used to extract total RNA, and RNA quality was then checked on an Agilent 2100 Bioanalyzer.

The clonotype was recovered from a woman aged 25 to 39 with Graves' hyperthyroidism. The chain uses TRBV3-1 and TRBJ2-3; the D gene cannot be resolved reliably. The sequenced sample consisted of blood. At the DNA level, the sequence is TGTGCCAGCAGCCAAGATCACACAGATACGCAGTATTTT. Translation gives CASSQDHTDTQYF.